This TCR beta chain derives from a study of T cells after posttransplantation cyclophosphamide. Here immunoSEQ multiplex PCR was the method, and the copy in TCRdb shows in-frame clones only, minus some. Here the sample spans about 20,000 clones, under 80% being singletons. This clone was observed a single time. A marrow graft followed busulfan-fludarabine conditioning, with cyclophosphamide on days +3 and +4. The germline V gene has CDR1 SGDLS and CDR2 YYNGEE. The CDR3 runs 17 residues. The trim removed 0 bases at V and 2 bases at J, leaving 3 bases unmatched. Sequenced here: PBMCs, sampled after an allogeneic stem cell transplant with post-transplant cyclophosphamide. This TCR was recovered from a male patient between 25 and 39 years old who received an allogeneic stem cell transplant from a related donor, was CMV-positive, and had acute GVHD only. The graft donor may have given rise to some T cells. The chain uses TRBV9 and TRBJ2-3, with 13 bases matching TRBD2. The CDR3 loop reads CASSVGLAGGITDTQYF. CDR3 coding DNA: TGTGCCAGCAGCGTAGGACTAGCGGGGGGAATCACAGATACGCAGTATTTT.